This T cell receptor beta chain stems from a study of early T cells in non-severe SARS-CoV-2 infection. The overall study: The chains were unpaired, and the sequenced material was bulk RNA from unsorted whole blood.

The length of the CDR3 is 11 residues. Germline V gene sequence: CDR1 DFQATT, CDR2 SNEGSKA (reference sequence). V lost 0 bases and J 15 bases, leaving 12 bases between the germline ends. Many counts were recorded for this clonotype. The antigen is undetermined. Individually, cDNA molecules had unique molecular identifiers attached to them. Via MiXCR, TCRdb re-called the 5' RACE reads, giving one row per CDR3 protein. The sample yields some 30,000 distinct CDR3 sequences, roughly 5.4% seen once. Study-wide results and caveats: Missing private and CD4 specificities, VDJdb matching favored anti-spike CD8 responses.

Material: whole blood. The sequence derives from an adult who was a healthcare worker with PCR-confirmed SARS-CoV-2 infection or an uninfected control (not recorded which). The chain combines TRBV20-1 with TRBJ2-4, with D perhaps TRBD1 (7 bases). The CDR3: CSAREGQRAYF. CDR3 in DNA: TGCAGTGCTAGAGAGGGACAGCGGGCGTACTTC.